The subject of this entry is one T cell receptor beta chain. The data were taken from a study of CD8 T cells in ankylosing spondylitis. CDR3 length equals 15 residues. Looked up from germline, CDR1 is DFQATT and CDR2 is SNEGSKA (reference sequence). V gave up 5 bases and J gave up 3 bases, with 16 bases separating them. TCRdb passed the 5' RACE reads through MiXCR, listing each CDR3 protein once. This table has tens of thousands of distinct CDR3 sequences, about 15% appearing once. The gene calls are TRBV20-1 and TRBJ2-2, with unresolved D. The clonotype comes from a male donor with ankylosing spondylitis or in good health (not recorded which). Sample: blood. This chain's CDR3 is CSARPGIADTGELFF. CDR3 sequence (DNA): TGCAGTGCTCGGCCTGGCATCGCGGACACCGGGGAGCTGTTTTTT.